The next 32 T cell receptor beta chains were all read from a single sample in a study of beta chain features in type 1 diabetes. The antigens these receptors bind are not known. Notes on the study in general: Shorter TCRB CDR3s, moderately but significantly so, were found in Type 1 diabetes patients in all four CD4+ subsets.

Expressed TCRB transcripts were sequenced because the entire RNA isolate underwent reverse transcription. The assay was immunoSEQ multiplex PCR, and TCRdb's table has in-frame clones only and misses some. This sample carries more than 550,000 clones, 11% to 15% of them seen once, and the ten largest clones take 0.035% to 0.045%. The sequenced sample was naive CD4+ T cells from blood. These receptors were taken from a man aged 18 to 30 with type 1 diabetes.

This clone came up a few times. The gene calls are TRBV7-2 and TRBJ1-1; no reliable D call. V gave up 2 bases and J gave up 0 bases, with 13 bases separating them. The CDR3 spans 16 residues. Germline CDR1 and CDR2: SGHTA and FQGNSA. The CDR3 reads CASSLLAGPLNTEAFF. In DNA, the CDR3 is TGTGCCAGCAGCTTATTGGCAGGCCCCCTGAACACTGAAGCTTTCTTT. The variable domain in full, completed from reference TRBV7-2 and TRBJ1-1, reads GAGVSQSPSNKVTEKGKDVELRCDPISGHTALYWYRQSLGQGLEFLIYFQGNSAPDKSGLPSDRFSAERTGGSVSTLTIQRTQQEDSAVYLCASSLLAGPLNTEAFFGQGTRLTVV.

A few counts support this clone. CDR3: CASSLDGTSSETQYF. CDR3 coding DNA: TGCGCCAGCAGCTTGGATGGGACTAGCAGCGAGACCCAGTACTTC. This sequence joins TRBV5-1 and TRBJ2-5, with 9 nucleotides matching TRBD2. Germline V CDR1 and CDR2: SGHRS, YFSETQ. V shed 0 bases and J 5 bases; nucleotides not matched to a gene: 5. The length of the CDR3 is 15 residues.

This clone was picked up a small number of times. The chain combines TRBV5-3 with TRBJ2-7; 10 nucleotides align to TRBD2. TRBV5-3 is recorded as an ORF, its role being uncertain. The CDR3 loop spans 18 amino acids. V gave up 3 bases and J gave up 2 bases; unmatched junction bases: 14. Here the CDR3 DNA reads TGTGCCAGAAGCTGCCGAATAAGGACTAGCGGACTGACCTACGAGCAGTACTTC. Residues: CARSCRIRTSGLTYEQYF.

This clone has a handful of counts. The chain links TRBV2 to TRBJ2-5, with a tentative D call TRBD2 (5 bases). Trimming pared 1 base from V and 13 bases from J, leaving 10 bases between. CDR3 length: 11 amino acids. Germline V gene data show CDR1 as SNHLY and CDR2 as FYNNEI. The CDR3 protein is CASSEERSGYF. CDR3 DNA sequence: TGTGCCAGCAGTGAAGAGCGGAGTGGGTACTTC.

The CDR3 reads CATGGQGATTDTQYF. The CDR3 region has the DNA TGTGCCACCGGAGGACAGGGGGCTACCACAGATACGCAGTATTTT. The chain links TRBV10-3 to TRBJ2-3; 11 nucleotides match TRBD1. Trimming at V came to 10 bases and at J to 2 bases, leaving 8 bases not matched to a gene. The CDR3 spans 15 residues. The germline gives CDR1 ENHRY, CDR2 SYGVKD.

This clone showed up just a few times. The J gene is TRBJ1-1, the V gene TRBV14; the match to TRBD1 covers 9 bases. This CDR3 is built from 14 residues. Germline values: CDR1 SGHDN, CDR2 FVKESK. V lost 5 bases to trimming and J lost 5 bases; unmatched junction nucleotides: 6. The CDR3 region is CASSGQGRRTEAFF. CDR3 nucleotide sequence: TGTGCCAGCAGCGGACAGGGGCGAAGGACTGAAGCTTTCTTT.

The J gene is TRBJ2-2, the V gene TRBV7-9, with 9 nucleotides matching TRBD1. Germline CDR1 and CDR2: SEHNR and FQNEAQ (reference sequence). V was clipped by 2 bases and J by 4 bases; unmatched bases: 5. The CDR3 spans 16 residues. CDR3 DNA sequence: TGTGCCAGCAGCTTAAGACAGGGGGAAAGCACCGGGGAGCTGTTTTTT. Amino acids: CASSLRQGESTGELFF.

The V gene is TRBV29-1, the J gene TRBJ2-3; D possibly corresponds to TRBD1 (5 bases). CDR1 is SQVTM and CDR2 is ANQGSEA in the germline V gene. Trimming left V 5 bases short and J 6 bases short, with 18 bases between. CDR3 size: 14 residues. The CDR3 nucleotides are TGCAGCGTTCTACACCGGACAACAACGGATACGCAGTATTTT. Translation: CSVLHRTTTDTQYF.

This chain joins TRBV6-5 and TRBJ2-3, with 7 bases lining up with TRBD2. The CDR3 contains 15 residues. Germline V lookup: CDR1 MNHEY, CDR2 SVGAGI. Unmatched junction bases numbered 5, after V lost 4 bases and J lost 1 base. The CDR3 spells CASSWTRAGTDTQYF. The DNA for the CDR3 is TGTGCCAGCAGTTGGACTAGAGCTGGCACAGATACGCAGTATTTT.

This clone was seen a few times. V is TRBV19 and J is TRBJ2-5; D remains unclear. Per germline, CDR1 LNHDA and CDR2 SQIVND (reference sequence). The CDR3 runs to 14 residues. V lost 3 bases and J 4 bases, leaving 12 bases between the germline ends. The CDR3 here is CASSIGQFPETQYF. Written as DNA, the CDR3 is TGTGCCAGTAGTATCGGGCAGTTCCCAGAGACCCAGTACTTC.

The rearrangement uses TRBV6-5 and TRBJ2-2, with TRBD1 matching over 8 bases. The germline V gene encodes CDR1 MNHEY and CDR2 SVGAGI. CDR3 length: 14 amino acids. V trimming: 2 bases; J trimming: 4 bases; junction bases outside the gene matches: 0. The CDR3 sequence is CASSYQGATGELFF. As DNA, the CDR3 is TGTGCCAGCAGTTACCAGGGGGCCACCGGGGAGCTGTTTTTT.

This clone has only a few counts. The rearrangement joins TRBV30 to TRBJ1-5, with D hard to call. Trimming removed 0 bases at V and 9 bases at J, with 12 bases between. This CDR3 has 13 amino acids. CDR1 is GTSNPN and CDR2 is SVGIG in the germline V gene (reference sequence). The CDR3 spells CAWSVLREGPQHF. In DNA, the CDR3 is TGTGCCTGGAGTGTACTCCGTGAGGGGCCCCAGCATTTT.

This sequence joins TRBV29-1 and TRBJ2-5; no reliable D call. The CDR3 is made up of 15 amino acids. V lost 3 bases and J 1 base, leaving 15 bases between the germline ends. Germline CDR1 and CDR2: SQVTM and ANQGSEA. CDR3 in amino acids: CSVDVSSRGQETQYF. In nucleotides, the CDR3 is TGCAGCGTTGATGTTAGCTCCAGAGGCCAAGAGACCCAGTACTTC.

This clone was picked up one time. The CDR3 is CAWSLGRSGANVLTF. CDR3 bases: TGTGCCTGGAGCCTAGGGAGATCTGGGGCCAACGTCCTGACTTTC. The chain employs TRBV30 and TRBJ2-6; possible D gene TRBD2, 5 bases. CDR3 length: 15 residues. Trimming shortened V by 3 bases and J by 1 base, and 10 bases separated the two germline ends. The V gene's germline CDR1 is GTSNPN and CDR2 SVGIG (reference sequence).

For this clone: The sample carries other DNA sequences with the same CDR3. The rearrangement uses TRBV29-1 and TRBJ1-2; unclear D gene. The CDR3 has 13 residues. Trimming pared 6 bases from V and 8 bases from J, leaving 19 bases between. Germline V CDR1 and CDR2: SQVTM, ANQGSEA. In DNA form, the CDR3 reads TGCAGCGTGGCCCCCCGCCAGGCGCGGGGCTACACCTTC. Its translation is CSVAPRQARGYTF.

The chain employs TRBV6-4 and TRBJ1-1, with D unresolved. The germline V gene encodes CDR1 MRHNA and CDR2 SNTAGT. The CDR3 has 13 amino acids. V lost 6 bases and J 1 base, leaving 9 bases between the germline ends. CDR3 loop: CASRITANTEAFF. The CDR3 DNA follows: TGTGCCAGCAGGATTACAGCGAACACTGAAGCTTTCTTT.

This clone occurred a few times. The chain is built from TRBV5-1 and TRBJ2-5, with 12 bases aligning to TRBD2. The V gene's germline CDR1 is SGHRS and CDR2 YFSETQ. Trimming removed 0 bases from V and 7 bases from J; junction bases left unmatched: 7. The CDR3 spans 16 residues. The CDR3 loop is CASSLGLAGGPGTQYF. Written as DNA, the CDR3 is TGCGCCAGCAGCTTGGGGCTAGCGGGAGGGCCTGGGACCCAGTACTTC. The whole variable domain, remainder taken from reference TRBV5-1 and TRBJ2-5, is KAGVTQTPRYLIKTRGQQVTLSCSPISGHRSVSWYQQTPGQGLQFLFEYFSETQRNKGNFPGRFSGRQFSNSRSEMNVSTLELGDSALYLCASSLGLAGGPGTQYFGPGTRLLVL.

The rearrangement joins TRBV10-1 to TRBJ2-3, with 8 bases fitting TRBD1. The germline V gene has CDR1 WNHNN and CDR2 SYGVQD (reference sequence). V was pared by 10 bases and J by 0 bases, with 3 bases of the junction left unmatched. The CDR3 totals 13 residues. The CDR3 spells CATRTGSTDTQYF. CDR3 nucleotides: TGCGCCACCAGGACAGGGAGCACAGATACGCAGTATTTT.

This clone was seen a few times. V and J are TRBV4-1 and TRBJ2-5; D is unclear. In germline, CDR1 is MGHRA, CDR2 YSYEKL. With 3 bases removed from V and 1 base from J, the gap between germline ends came to 21 bases. This CDR3 spans 18 amino acids. The CDR3 sequence: CASSHLRFRLSGQETQYF. In nucleotides, the CDR3 is TGCGCCAGCAGCCACCTCCGATTTAGGCTGTCCGGCCAAGAGACCCAGTACTTC.

Note on this clone: This specimen includes other DNA sequences encoding the same CDR3. The rearrangement joins TRBV30 to TRBJ1-5; TRBD1 agrees at 8 bases. The CDR3 consists of 13 residues. After removal of 5 bases from V and 2 bases from J, the junction contained 2 bases not matched to a gene. CDR1 GTSNPN and CDR2 SVGIG come from the germline V gene (reference sequence). CDR3 sequence reads: CAWDRGGNQPQHF. The CDR3, as DNA: TGTGCCTGGGACAGGGGTGGCAATCAGCCCCAGCATTTT.

This clone was seen only a few times. The chain carries TRBV5-1 and TRBJ2-3; TRBD2 aligns across 7 bases. The V and J ends lost 3 bases and 2 bases, in that order; junction bases with no gene match: 6. CDR3 length: 15 amino acids. From germline, CDR1 is SGHRS and CDR2 YFSETQ. The CDR3 region is CASSSTSAYTDTQYF. The CDR3 DNA follows: TGCGCCAGCAGCTCAACTAGCGCCTACACAGATACGCAGTATTTT.

In regard to this clone: The sample contains more than one DNA sequence encoding this CDR3. V usage is TRBV7-9 and J usage is TRBJ2-5; maybe TRBD1 (5 bases). Germline loops: CDR1 SEHNR, CDR2 FQNEAQ (reference sequence). Trimming took 6 bases from V and 1 from J, leaving 12 bases between them. The CDR3 runs to 14 residues. The CDR3 DNA reads as TGTGCCAGCAGTTCAGGGCAGGGCCAAGAGACCCAGTACTTC. Residues: CASSSGQGQETQYF.

In its sample, this clone was seen a few times. This chain links TRBV5-4 with TRBJ2-7; D call uncertain. The CDR3 consists of 15 residues. Trimming stripped 3 bases from V and 4 bases from J, with 17 bases between. Germline loops: CDR1 SGHNT, CDR2 YYREEE (reference sequence). CDR3 DNA: TGTGCCAGCAGCTCAGGCGAACCCCTTGGATACGAGCAGTACTTC. Its protein product is CASSSGEPLGYEQYF.

This clone was recorded a few times. V gene TRBV7-3 combines with J gene TRBJ2-6; D not resolved. The CDR3 totals 16 residues. V was pared by 6 bases and J by 0 bases, with 12 bases between. Looked up from germline, CDR1 is SGHTA and CDR2 is FQGTGA. The CDR3: CASSPRRSSGANVLTF. The CDR3 DNA is TGTGCCAGCAGTCCTCGGCGGAGCTCTGGGGCCAACGTCCTGACTTTC.

This clone was seen only a few times. This chain joins TRBV14 and TRBJ2-2; D is unclear. Germline CDR1 and CDR2: SGHDN and FVKESK. The CDR3 consists of 13 residues. V lost 1 base to trimming and J lost 6 bases, with 6 bases between them. Here the CDR3 reads CASSQVLSGELFF. CDR3 nucleotides: TGTGCCAGCAGCCAAGTTCTATCCGGGGAGCTGTTTTTT.

This clone was observed a handful of times. This chain links TRBV7-2 with TRBJ1-1; D is unresolved. Trimming took 6 bases from V and 0 from J, leaving 11 bases between them. Germline CDR1 and CDR2: SGHTA and FQGNSA. CDR3 size: 14 residues. CDR3 in amino acids: CASSPDRMNTEAFF. In DNA, the CDR3 is TGTGCCAGCAGTCCGGACCGGATGAACACTGAAGCTTTCTTT.

The DNA for the CDR3 is TGTGCCTGGACGAGGGAGATGGGCTACAATGAGCAGTTCTTC. Translating it yields CAWTREMGYNEQFF. The chain recombines TRBV30 with TRBJ2-1; a possible D gene is TRBD2 (5 bases). Germline CDR1 and CDR2: GTSNPN and SVGIG (reference sequence). The CDR3 runs to 14 residues. V shed 4 bases and J shed 3 bases, with 13 bases lying between them.

In its sample, this clone was seen a few times. This sequence joins TRBV7-9 and TRBJ2-1, with 12 bases identical to TRBD1. The V segment lost 5 bases and the J segment 7 bases; nucleotides outside the gene matches: 6. There are 15 residues in the CDR3. Germline values: CDR1 SEHNR, CDR2 FQNEAQ (reference sequence). The CDR3 loop is CASSPPGQGANEQFF. CDR3 bases: TGTGCCAGCAGCCCCCCGGGACAGGGGGCTAATGAGCAGTTCTTC.

Only a few counts were recorded for this clone. The chain is built from TRBV6-6 and TRBJ2-1; D ambiguous. The germline V gene has CDR1 MNHNY and CDR2 SVGAGI (reference sequence). V lost 6 bases and J 1 base, leaving 13 bases between the germline ends. This CDR3 contains 15 residues. In DNA, the CDR3 is TGTGCCAGCAGCCCCAGCAGTCCTTCCTACAATGAGCAGTTCTTC. Encoded protein: CASSPSSPSYNEQFF.

This clone showed up just a few times. The gene calls are TRBV2 and TRBJ1-6; 7 bases match TRBD1. Germline values: CDR1 SNHLY, CDR2 FYNNEI. Trimming took 6 bases from V and 7 from J; bases not matched to a gene: 6. CDR3 length equals 14 residues. CDR3 amino acids: CASSDRVGNSPLHF. CDR3 in DNA: TGTGCCAGCAGCGACAGGGTTGGGAATTCACCCCTCCACTTT.

This rearrangement joins TRBV6-5 to TRBJ2-5; 11 nucleotides agree with TRBD2. With V trimmed by 4 bases and J by 6 bases, 7 bases remained unmatched. The CDR3 runs to 15 residues. Germline CDR1 MNHEY, CDR2 SVGAGI. The CDR3 reads CASSFTSGSIKTQYF. The CDR3 nucleotides read TGTGCCAGCAGTTTCACTAGCGGGAGTATCAAGACCCAGTACTTC.

This clone was seen more than once but under ten times. The chain uses TRBV9 and TRBJ2-2, with D possibly TRBD1 on 6 matching bases. Germline V lookup: CDR1 SGDLS, CDR2 YYNGEE. V was clipped by 7 bases and J by 5 bases, with 15 bases between them. The CDR3 is 14 residues long. In DNA form, the CDR3 reads TGTGCCAGCTCCCCAGGGGAATGGACCGGGGAGCTGTTTTTT. This sequence encodes CASSPGEWTGELFF.